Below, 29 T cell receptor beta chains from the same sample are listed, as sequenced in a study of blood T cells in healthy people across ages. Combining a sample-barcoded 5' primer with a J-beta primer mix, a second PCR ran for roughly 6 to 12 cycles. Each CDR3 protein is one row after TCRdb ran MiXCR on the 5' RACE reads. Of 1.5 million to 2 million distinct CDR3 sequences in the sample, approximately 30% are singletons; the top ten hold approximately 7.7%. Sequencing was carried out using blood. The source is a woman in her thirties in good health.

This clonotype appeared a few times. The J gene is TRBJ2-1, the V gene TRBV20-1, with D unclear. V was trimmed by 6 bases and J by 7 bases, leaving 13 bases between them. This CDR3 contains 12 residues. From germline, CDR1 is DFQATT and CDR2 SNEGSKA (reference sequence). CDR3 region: CSAPSGLNEQFF. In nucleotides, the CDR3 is TGCAGTGCCCCGAGTGGTCTGAATGAGCAGTTCTTC.

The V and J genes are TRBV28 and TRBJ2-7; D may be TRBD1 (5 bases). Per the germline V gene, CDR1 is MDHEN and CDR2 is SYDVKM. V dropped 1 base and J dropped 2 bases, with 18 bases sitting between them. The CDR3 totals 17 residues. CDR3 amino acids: CASSLFRLRDSAYEQYF. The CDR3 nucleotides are TGTGCCAGCAGTTTATTCAGACTCAGGGATTCGGCCTACGAGCAGTACTTC.

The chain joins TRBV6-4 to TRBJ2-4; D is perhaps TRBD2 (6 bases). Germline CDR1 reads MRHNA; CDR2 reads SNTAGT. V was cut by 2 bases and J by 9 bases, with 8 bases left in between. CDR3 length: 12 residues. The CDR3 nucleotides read TGTGCCAGCAGTGACGGGGGGAGCATTCAGTACTTC. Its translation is CASSDGGSIQYF.

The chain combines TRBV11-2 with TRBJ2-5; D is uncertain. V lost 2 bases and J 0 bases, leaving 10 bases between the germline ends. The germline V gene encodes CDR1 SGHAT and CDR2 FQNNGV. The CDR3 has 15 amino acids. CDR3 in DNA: TGTGCCAGCAGCTTAAAGAGCAGCAACCAAGAGACCCAGTACTTC. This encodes CASSLKSSNQETQYF.

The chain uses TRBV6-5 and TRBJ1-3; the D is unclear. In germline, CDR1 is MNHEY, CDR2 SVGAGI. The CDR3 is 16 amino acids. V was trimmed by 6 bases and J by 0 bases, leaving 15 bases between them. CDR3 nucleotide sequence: TGTGCCAGCAGAAACCTCGGCGTAAGCTCTGGAAACACCATATATTTT. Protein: CASRNLGVSSGNTIYF.

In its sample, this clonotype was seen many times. Here the CDR3 reads CASNRGSGDTQYF. Here the CDR3 DNA reads TGCGCCAGCAATAGGGGGAGTGGCGATACGCAGTATTTT. The genes are TRBV5-1 and TRBJ2-3; D may be TRBD1 (6 bases). Between the trimmed V and J ends, which lost 6 bases and 6 bases, there was a span of 14 bases. Germline-derived CDR1 and CDR2 are SGHRS and YFSETQ. The CDR3 consists of 13 residues.

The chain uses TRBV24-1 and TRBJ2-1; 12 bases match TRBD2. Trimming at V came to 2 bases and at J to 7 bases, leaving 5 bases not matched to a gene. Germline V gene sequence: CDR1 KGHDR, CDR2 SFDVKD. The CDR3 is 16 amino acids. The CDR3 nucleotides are TGTGCCACCAGTGATTCACTAGCGGGAGGATGGAATGAGCAGTTCTTC. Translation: CATSDSLAGGWNEQFF.

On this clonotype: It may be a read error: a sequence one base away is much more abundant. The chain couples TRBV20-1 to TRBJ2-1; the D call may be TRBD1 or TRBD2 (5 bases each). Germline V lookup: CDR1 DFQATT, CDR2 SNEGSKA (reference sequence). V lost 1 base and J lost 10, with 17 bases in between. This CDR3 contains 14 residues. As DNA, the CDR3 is TGCAGTGCTAGAGGACTGGGGGAGACCTACGAGCAGTTCTTC. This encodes CSARGLGETYEQFF.

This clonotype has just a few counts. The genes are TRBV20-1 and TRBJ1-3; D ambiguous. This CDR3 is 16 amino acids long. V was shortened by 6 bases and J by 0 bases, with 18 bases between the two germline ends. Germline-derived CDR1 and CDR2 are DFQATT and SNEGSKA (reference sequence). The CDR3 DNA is TGCAGTGCCCGATCGCAAGGGCCGAACTCTGGAAACACCATATATTTT. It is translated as CSARSQGPNSGNTIYF.

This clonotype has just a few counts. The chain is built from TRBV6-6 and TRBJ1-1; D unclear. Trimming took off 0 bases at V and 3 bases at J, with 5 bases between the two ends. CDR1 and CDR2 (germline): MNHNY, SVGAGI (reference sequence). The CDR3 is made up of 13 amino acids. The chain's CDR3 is CASSYSTYTEAFF. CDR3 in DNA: TGTGCCAGCAGTTACTCGACTTACACTGAAGCTTTCTTT.

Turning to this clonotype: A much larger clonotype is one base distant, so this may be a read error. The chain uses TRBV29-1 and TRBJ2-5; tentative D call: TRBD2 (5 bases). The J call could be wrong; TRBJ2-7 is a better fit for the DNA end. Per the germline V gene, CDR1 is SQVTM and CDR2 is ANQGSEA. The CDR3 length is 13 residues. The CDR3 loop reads CSGGDGESYEQYF. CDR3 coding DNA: TGCAGCGGGGGTGACGGGGAGTCTTACGAGCAGTACTTC.

The chain's CDR3 is CASSIRTPYEQYF. The CDR3 region has the DNA TGTGCCAGTAGTATCCGGACTCCCTACGAGCAGTACTTC. The chain uses TRBV19 and TRBJ2-7; the D gene is possibly TRBD2 (5 bases). Germline assignment: CDR1 LNHDA and CDR2 SQIVND (reference sequence). V dropped 3 bases and J dropped 2 bases, with 8 bases sitting between them. This CDR3 has 13 residues. Looking up the rest from reference TRBV19 and TRBJ2-7 gives the full variable domain: DGGITQSPKYLFRKEGQNVTLSCEQNLNHDAMYWYRQDPGQGLRLIYYSQIVNDFQKGDIAEGYSVSREKKESFPLTVTSAQKNPTAFYLCASSIRTPYEQYFGPGTRLTVT.

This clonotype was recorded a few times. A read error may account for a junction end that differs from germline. The CDR3 is CASSSGTSGKRGADSQYF. For the CDR3, the DNA is TGTGCCAGCAGCTCTGGGACTAGCGGCAAACGAGGGGCAGATTCGCAGTATTTT. The V gene is TRBV11-2, the J gene TRBJ2-3; 11 bases match TRBD2. Looked up from germline, CDR1 is SGHAT and CDR2 is FQNNGV. The CDR3 consists of 18 residues.

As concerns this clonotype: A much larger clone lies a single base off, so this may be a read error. The CDR3 region has the DNA TGCGCCAGCAGCCAAGATGGGGAGGGGTCAGGGGGAAACTACGAGCAGTACTTC. Protein sequence: CASSQDGEGSGGNYEQYF. The rearrangement links TRBV4-1 to TRBJ2-7; D could derive from TRBD1 or TRBD2 (7 bases each). V was clipped by 0 bases and J by 3 bases, with 21 bases between them. Per germline, CDR1 MGHRA and CDR2 YSYEKL. This CDR3 has 18 residues.

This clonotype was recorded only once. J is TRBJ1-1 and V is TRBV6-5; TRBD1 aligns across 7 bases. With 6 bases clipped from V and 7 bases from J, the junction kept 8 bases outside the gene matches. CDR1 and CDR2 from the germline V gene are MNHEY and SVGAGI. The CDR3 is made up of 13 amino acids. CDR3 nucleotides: TGTGCCAGCAGAACCGACAGGGTAGGTGAAGCTTTCTTT. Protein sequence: CASRTDRVGEAFF.

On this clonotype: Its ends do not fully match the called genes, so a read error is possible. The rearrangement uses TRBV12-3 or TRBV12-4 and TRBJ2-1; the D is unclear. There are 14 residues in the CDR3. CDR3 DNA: TGTGCCAGCGGTTTTTCTGAATCGAGCAATGAGCAGTTCTTC. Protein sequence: CASGFSESSNEQFF.

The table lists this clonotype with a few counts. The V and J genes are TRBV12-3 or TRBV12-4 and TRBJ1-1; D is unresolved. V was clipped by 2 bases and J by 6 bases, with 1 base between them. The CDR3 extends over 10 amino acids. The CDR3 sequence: CASSLSEAFF. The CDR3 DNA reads TGTGCCAGCAGTTTATCTGAAGCTTTCTTT.

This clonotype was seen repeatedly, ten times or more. The DNA of the CDR3 is TGTGCCAGCAGCTTGGTTGGCAGGGAGGGAAACTATGGCTACACCTTC. It encodes CASSLVGREGNYGYTF. This sequence joins TRBV5-4 and TRBJ1-2; perhaps TRBD1 as D (5 bases). Germline V gene data show CDR1 as SGHNT and CDR2 as YYREEE (reference sequence). Trimming left V 0 bases short and J 2 bases short, with 14 bases between. The CDR3 extends over 16 amino acids.

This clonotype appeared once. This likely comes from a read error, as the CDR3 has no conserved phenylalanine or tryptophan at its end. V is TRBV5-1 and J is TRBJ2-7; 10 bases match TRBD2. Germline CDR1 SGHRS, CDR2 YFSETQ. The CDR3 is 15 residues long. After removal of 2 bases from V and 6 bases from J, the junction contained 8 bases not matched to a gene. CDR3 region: CASSFVGTSVSEQYC. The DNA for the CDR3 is TGCGCCAGCAGCTTTGTCGGGACTAGCGTTTCCGAGCAGTACTGC.

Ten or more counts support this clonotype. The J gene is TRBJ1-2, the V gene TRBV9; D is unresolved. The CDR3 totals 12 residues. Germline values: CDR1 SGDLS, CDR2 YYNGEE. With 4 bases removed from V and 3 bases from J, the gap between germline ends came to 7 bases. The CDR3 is CASSQVDYGYTF. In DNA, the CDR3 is TGTGCCAGCAGCCAAGTAGACTATGGCTACACCTTC.

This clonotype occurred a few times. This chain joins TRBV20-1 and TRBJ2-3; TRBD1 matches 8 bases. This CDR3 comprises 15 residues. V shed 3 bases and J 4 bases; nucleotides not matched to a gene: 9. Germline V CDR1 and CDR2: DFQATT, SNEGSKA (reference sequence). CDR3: CSARDRQGIADTQYF. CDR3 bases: TGCAGTGCTAGGGACCGACAGGGGATTGCAGATACGCAGTATTTT.

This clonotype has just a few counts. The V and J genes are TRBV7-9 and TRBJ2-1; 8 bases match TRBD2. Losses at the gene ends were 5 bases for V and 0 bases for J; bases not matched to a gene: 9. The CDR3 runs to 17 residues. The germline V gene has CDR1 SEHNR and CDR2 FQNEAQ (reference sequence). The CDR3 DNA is TGTGCCAGCAGCCCCGACCTGCGGGGGGTCTCCTACAATGAGCAGTTCTTC. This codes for CASSPDLRGVSYNEQFF.

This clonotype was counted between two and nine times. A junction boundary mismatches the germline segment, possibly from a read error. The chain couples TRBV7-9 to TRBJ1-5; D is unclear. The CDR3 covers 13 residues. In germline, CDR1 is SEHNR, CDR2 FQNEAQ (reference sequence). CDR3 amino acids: CASCLLTDQPQHF. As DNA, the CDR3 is TGTGCCAGCTGCTTACTGACGGATCAGCCCCAGCATTTT.

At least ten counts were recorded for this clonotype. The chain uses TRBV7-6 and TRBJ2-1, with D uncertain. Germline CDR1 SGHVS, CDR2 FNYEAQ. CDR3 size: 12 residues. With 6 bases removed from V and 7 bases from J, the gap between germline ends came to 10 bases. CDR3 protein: CASSLNENEQFF. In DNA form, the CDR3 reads TGTGCCAGCAGTTTGAATGAAAATGAGCAGTTCTTC.

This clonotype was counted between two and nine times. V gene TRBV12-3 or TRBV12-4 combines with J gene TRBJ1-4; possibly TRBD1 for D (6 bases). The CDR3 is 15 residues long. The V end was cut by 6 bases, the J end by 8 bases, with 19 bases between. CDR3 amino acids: CASSPQRGRQEKLFF. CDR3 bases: TGTGCCAGCAGCCCCCAGAGGGGGAGGCAAGAAAAACTGTTTTTT.

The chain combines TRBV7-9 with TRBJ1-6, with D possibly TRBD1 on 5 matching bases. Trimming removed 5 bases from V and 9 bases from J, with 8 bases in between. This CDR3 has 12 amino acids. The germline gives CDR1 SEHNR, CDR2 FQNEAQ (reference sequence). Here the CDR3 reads CASSRGASPLHF. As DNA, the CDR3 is TGTGCCAGCAGCCGAGGGGCTTCACCCCTCCACTTT.

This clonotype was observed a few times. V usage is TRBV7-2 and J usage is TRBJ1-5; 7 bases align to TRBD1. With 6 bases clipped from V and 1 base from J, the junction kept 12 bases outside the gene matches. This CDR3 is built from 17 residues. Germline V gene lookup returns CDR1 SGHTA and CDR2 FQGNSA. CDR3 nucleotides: TGTGCCAGCAGTTTTATTCGGACAGGTAGAAGCAATCAGCCCCAGCATTTT. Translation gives CASSFIRTGRSNQPQHF.

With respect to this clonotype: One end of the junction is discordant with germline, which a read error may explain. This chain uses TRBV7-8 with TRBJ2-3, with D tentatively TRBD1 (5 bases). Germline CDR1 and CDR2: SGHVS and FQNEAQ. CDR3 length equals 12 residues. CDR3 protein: CASRGSTGTQYF. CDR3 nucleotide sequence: TGTGCCAGCCGTGGCAGTACAGGTACGCAGTATTTT.

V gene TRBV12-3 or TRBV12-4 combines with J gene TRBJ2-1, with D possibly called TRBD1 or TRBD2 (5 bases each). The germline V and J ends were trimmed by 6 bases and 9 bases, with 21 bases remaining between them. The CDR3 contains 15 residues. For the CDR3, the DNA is TGTGCCAGCAGCCTCGGGGCTGTGGGATTCGGTGAGCAGTTCTTC. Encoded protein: CASSLGAVGFGEQFF.